Described below is a single T cell receptor (beta chain) sequence and its context. Authors' analysis steps: Counts of nucleated cells, estimated from reference gene primer amplification, were obtained. Assay: immunoSEQ multiplex PCR; the TCRdb copy retains only in-frame clones and omits some. The D gene and trimming were derived from the DNA, and the V and J assignments and clone size from that table. The top ten clones hold more than 7.5% of a sample with some 530,000 clones, approximately 90% of them seen once. The CDR3 totals 16 residues. V was clipped by 3 bases and J by 4 bases; unmatched bases: 9. CDR1 is SGDLS, CDR2 YYNGEE, per germline. Cohort assignment relied on participant-reported clinical history. The data are from a study of blood T cell repertoires in COVID-19.

This rearrangement joins TRBV9 to TRBJ1-1, with 10 bases matching TRBD1. Sequenced sample: PBMCs or T cells enriched from blood (not recorded which). This clonotype originated in a woman aged 55 to 70 who had recovered from COVID-19. The CDR3 DNA follows: TGTGCCAGCAGCGCAAGACAGGGGGCAGGGAGCACTGAAGCTTTCTTT. Its protein is CASSARQGAGSTEAFF.